This T cell receptor (beta chain) stems from a study of shared clonotypes between healthy human individuals (dated by TCRdb to the early 2020s). About the investigation overall: A couple of women and a few men aged 18 to 49 years were included in the cohort. Per donor, three plates each were used for CD4 naive and CD4 memory, two for CD8 naive, and one for CD8 memory. To estimate repertoire size and how much clonotype sharing occurs between individuals, the study deeply sequenced the blood TCR repertoires of roughly 5 healthy adults. Different laboratories and diverse techniques were used to prepare libraries and sequence TCR repertoires, to increase sequencing depth and limit assay-specific biases. Per donor, leukapheresis produced somewhere between about 0.94 and 9.5 billion PBMCs. What the research found in general, with its limitations: Incomplete sequencing was indicated by rarefaction of sorted-subset datasets, despite the large sequencing depth. When a handful of donors were compared, the shared fraction of clonotypes was 5% to 6.5% for naive CD4, about 4% for naive CD8, 2.3% for memory CD4, and 0.35% to 0.4% for memory CD8. Pairwise subsampling indicated that sequencing depth was expected to affect the degree of clonotype sharing among donors. Sampling was restricted to blood, and TCR repertoires in tissues likely differ from the TCR repertoires found in blood. The genetic and exposure-history diversity represented was limited by the small number of donors. Clonotypes shared by all four sorted-subset donors showed higher generation probabilities than non-shared clonotypes. Larger estimated clonotype richness was generally found for naive subsets than for memory subsets.

Using the deep immunoSEQ assay, TCR CDR3 regions were amplified from genomic DNA by multiplex PCR. Extracted genomic DNA from each cell subset was distributed evenly across all wells of several immunoSEQ 96-well plates, and each plate was treated as a replicate. For sorted subsets, approximately 210 ng genomic DNA, equal to 25,000 to 35,000 T cell genomes, was loaded into each replicate PCR. Purified libraries were measured with a Qubit 3.0 fluorometer, size-checked on a Bioanalyzer 2100, and measured again with the KAPA Library Quantification kit. Every immunoSEQ 96-well plate was sequenced on a separate single-read 150-cycle Illumina NextSeq 550 flow cell. Concerning the study's data processing: Because the immunoSEQ output held only junctional sequences and lacked quality scores, the filtering could not match the filtering applied to full-length reads. To assign V/J genes and CDR3, sequences were annotated using PyIR, a Python wrapper for IgBLAST v1.9, with IMGT germline references. Reads with weak V/J assignments (E-value above 1e-6), missing CDR3, stop codons, out-of-frame junctions, or ambiguous translated residues were removed. V3J clonotypes were defined by identical inferred V gene, J gene, and CDR3 amino acid sequence. Percentage overlap between repertoires was calculated by dividing the number of shared unique clonotypes by the size of the smaller repertoire. Three approaches were used to assess repertoire richness: RTK rarefaction, the Chao1 estimator, and Recon v2.1 estimates of unobserved clonotypes. For all TCRbeta clonotypes obtained by the gDNA method from four donors, generation probabilities were computed with OLGA. The source is immuneACCESS, and TCRdb retained only in-frame sequences with V and J called. Part of the clones is not carried over; for the studies checked, unresolved V genes explain less than half of this, and the remainder is unexplained. That table gives V, J and clone size, and the DNA gave D and trimming. This sample comprises 800,000 to 950,000 clones, about 96% of them detected only once. The biggest ten clones account for about 0.25% of the sample.

Regarding this clone: The target of this receptor is not known. There are no base qualities to consult, and no much larger clone falls within one base.

CD8 naive samples were obtained by positive selection for CCR7 among CD45RO-negative cells, yielding a CD45RA+CCR7+ population from which TemRA cells were excluded. Donors were healthy HIV-negative adults with no recently reported acute infections or vaccinations. Only Caucasian adults living in Nashville, Tennessee, USA were represented among the donors. Blood was collected by leukapheresis, and PBMCs were isolated by Ficoll-Histopaque density gradient centrifugation and then cryopreserved in liquid nitrogen vapor phase. Analytical flow cytometry was used to check the purity and quantity of every magnetically sorted T cell population. Genomic DNA was isolated from every sorted fraction and measured by UV absorbance on a Nanodrop 2000c. V was cut back by 4 bases and J by 3 bases, leaving a gap of 25 bases between them. There are 19 amino acids in the CDR3, from cysteine to phenylalanine inclusive. The entry retains the CDR3 DNA only, 57 bases that are in frame from base 1. Looking up the germline V gene (reference sequence) yields CDR1 MNHEY and CDR2 SMNVEV.

Sequencing was performed on naive CD8+ T cells sorted from blood. Explained via the paper, the cell subset or site label denotes: CD45RA+CCR7+. The sequence is built from TRBV27 and TRBJ2-4, with the D segment identity uncertain. This clonotype was sampled from a man aged 25-40 years in good health. In nucleotides, the sequence is TGTGCCAGCAGTTACGGAACCCCCATGGCGGCAGAAGACAAAAACATTCAGTACTTC. Its product reads: CASSYGTPMAAEDKNIQYF.